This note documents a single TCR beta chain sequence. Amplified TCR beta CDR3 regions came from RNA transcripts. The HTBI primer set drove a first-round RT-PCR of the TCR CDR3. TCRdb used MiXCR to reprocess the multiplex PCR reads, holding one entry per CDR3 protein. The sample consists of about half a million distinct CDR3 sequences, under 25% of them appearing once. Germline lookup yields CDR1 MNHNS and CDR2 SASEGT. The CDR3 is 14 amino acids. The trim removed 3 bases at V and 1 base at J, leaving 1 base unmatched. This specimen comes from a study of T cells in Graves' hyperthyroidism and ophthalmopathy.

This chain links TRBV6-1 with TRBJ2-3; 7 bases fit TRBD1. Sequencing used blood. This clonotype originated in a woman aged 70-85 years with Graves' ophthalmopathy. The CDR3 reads CASSDGTGTDTQYF. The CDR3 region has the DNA TGTGCCAGCAGTGACGGGACAGGCACAGATACGCAGTATTTT.